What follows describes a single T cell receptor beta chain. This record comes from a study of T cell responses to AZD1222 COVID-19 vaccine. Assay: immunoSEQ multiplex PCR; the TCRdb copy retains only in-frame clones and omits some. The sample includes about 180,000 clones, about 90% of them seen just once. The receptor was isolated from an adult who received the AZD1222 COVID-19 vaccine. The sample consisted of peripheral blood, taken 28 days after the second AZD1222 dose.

The CDR3 region has the DNA TGCGCCAGCAGCCAAGATAGGCAGACCCCCTCCTACGAGCAGTACTTC. Translated: CASSQDRQTPSYEQYF. The genes are TRBV4-3 and TRBJ2-7, with D unclear. This CDR3 contains 16 residues. Germline V gives CDR1 LGHNA, CDR2 YSLEER. Trimming removed 0 bases at V and 0 bases at J, with 12 bases between.